One and the same sample provided the 24 T cell receptor beta chains below, sequenced in a study of T cell responses to AZD1222 COVID-19 vaccine. TCRdb's copy holds only in-frame clones and misses some; the assay was immunoSEQ multiplex PCR. The table lists about 59,000 clones, roughly 87% of them singletons. The specimen was peripheral blood, collected 28 days after the second AZD1222 dose. These receptors all come from an adult who received the AZD1222 COVID-19 vaccine.

The V gene is TRBV4-1, the J gene TRBJ1-1, with D uncertain. The CDR3 sequence is 14 residues long. CDR1 and CDR2 from the germline V gene are MGHRA and YSYEKL. V was trimmed by 0 bases and J by 6 bases, leaving 11 bases between them. CDR3 nucleotide sequence: TGCGCCAGCAGCCAAGACGAACAGAGGCCTGAAGCTTTCTTT. It encodes CASSQDEQRPEAFF.

The genes are TRBV6-2 or TRBV6-3 and TRBJ2-7, with D perhaps TRBD1 or TRBD2 (5 bases each). CDR1 is MNHEY, CDR2 SVGEGT, per germline. Trimming cost V 2 bases and J 0 bases, with 14 bases left between them. The CDR3 contains 16 residues. The CDR3, as DNA: TGTGCCAGCAGTTACCGACCGGGACGGAGCTCCTACGAGCAGTACTTC. Amino acids: CASSYRPGRSSYEQYF.

The CDR3 DNA reads as TGTGCCAGCAGCTTAACGGGGGGCTCCTACGAGCAGTACTTC. As protein: CASSLTGGSYEQYF. This chain connects TRBV7-2 to TRBJ2-7; 7 positions match TRBD2. The J segment lost 0 bases and the V segment lost 2 bases, leaving 1 base of the junction unmatched. Looked up from germline, CDR1 is SGHTA and CDR2 is FQGNSA. The CDR3 runs to 14 residues.

This chain joins TRBV2 and TRBJ2-7; the match to TRBD1 covers 9 bases. V lost 2 bases and J lost 2; bases outside the gene matches: 19. Germline V gives CDR1 SNHLY, CDR2 FYNNEI. This CDR3 region has 20 residues. CDR3 residues: CASSESIMSWGGTGPYEQYF. CDR3 in DNA: TGTGCCAGCAGTGAATCTATTATGAGTTGGGGAGGGACAGGGCCCTACGAGCAGTACTTC.

Only a few counts were recorded for this clone. This chain uses TRBV4-1 with TRBJ2-3, with D tentatively TRBD2 (5 bases). Germline assignment: CDR1 MGHRA and CDR2 YSYEKL. The V end lost 3 bases, the J end lost 4 bases, and 11 bases lay between the germline ends. The CDR3 is 14 amino acids. The CDR3 sequence is CASSQWETPDTQYF. The CDR3 DNA is TGCGCCAGCAGCCAGTGGGAGACCCCAGATACGCAGTATTTT.

The gene calls are TRBV12-3 or TRBV12-4 and TRBJ2-1; D remains unclear. This CDR3 is 11 amino acids long. V lost 4 bases, J lost 10 bases, and 8 bases lay in between. The CDR3 reads CASSSSREQFF. DNA of the CDR3: TGTGCCAGCAGTTCATCGCGCGAGCAGTTCTTC.

The rearrangement links TRBV19 to TRBJ2-1, with a tentative D call TRBD2 (6 bases). CDR3 length: 13 amino acids. The germline gives CDR1 LNHDA, CDR2 SQIVND (reference sequence). DNA of the CDR3: TGTGCGGCAGCACCGGGACTTTACAATGAGCAGTTCTTC. This sequence encodes CAAAPGLYNEQFF.

The rearrangement uses TRBV9 and TRBJ2-7, with TRBD2 matching 10 bases. The trim removed 0 bases at V and 4 bases at J, leaving 1 base unmatched. CDR1 SGDLS and CDR2 YYNGEE come from the germline V gene. This CDR3 spans 14 amino acids. The CDR3 nucleotides are TGTGCCAGCAGCGTAGGGACTAGCGGTTACGAGCAGTACTTC. It is translated as CASSVGTSGYEQYF.

The rearrangement joins TRBV9 to TRBJ2-5, with TRBD2 matching over 8 bases. The CDR3 is 17 residues long. The ends lost 0 bases at V and 1 base at J; junction bases unmatched: 8. The germline V gene has CDR1 SGDLS and CDR2 YYNGEE. In DNA, the CDR3 is TGTGCCAGCAGCGTAGCTGCGGCTAGCGGGCCCCAAGAGACCCAGTACTTC. Translating it yields CASSVAAASGPQETQYF.

The gene calls are TRBV15 and TRBJ2-1, with 9 bases identical to TRBD1. V gave up 3 bases and J gave up 6 bases; unmatched junction bases: 12. The CDR3 runs 17 residues. Per germline, CDR1 LNHNV and CDR2 YYDKDF (reference sequence). The CDR3 spells CATSSPLGQGKPNEQFF. For the CDR3, the DNA is TGTGCCACCAGCAGCCCCCTGGGACAGGGTAAACCCAATGAGCAGTTCTTC.

J is TRBJ2-7 and V is TRBV19, with D tentatively TRBD1 (5 bases). Germline values: CDR1 LNHDA, CDR2 SQIVND (reference sequence). CDR3 length equals 14 residues. The ends were cut back, 5 bases at V and 9 bases at J, with 20 bases in the middle. CDR3: CASSQTAVGSVQYF. The CDR3 nucleotides are TGTGCCAGTAGTCAGACAGCCGTAGGTTCTGTGCAGTACTTC.

This rearrangement joins TRBV2 to TRBJ2-3; perhaps D is TRBD1 or TRBD2 (5 bases each). V was clipped by 4 bases and J by 5 bases, with 16 bases between them. The V gene's germline CDR1 is SNHLY and CDR2 FYNNEI. The CDR3 is 15 residues long. The CDR3 nucleotides read TGTGCCAGCAGTGTCTCGGGGCTTGTGGGAGATACGCAGTATTTT. This codes for CASSVSGLVGDTQYF. The complete variable domain, with remaining parts taken from reference TRBV2 and TRBJ2-3, reads EPEVTQTPSHQVTQMGQEVILRCVPISNHLYFYWYRQILGQKVEFLVSFYNNEISEKSEIFDDQFSVERPDGSNFTLKIRSTKLEDSAMYFCASSVSGLVGDTQYFGPGTRLTVL.

The genes are TRBV2 and TRBJ1-4; no reliable D call. With 6 bases removed from V and 11 bases from J, the gap between germline ends came to 13 bases. Germline CDR1 reads SNHLY; CDR2 reads FYNNEI. CDR3 size: 12 residues. The CDR3 loop is CASRTVTVKLFF. DNA for the CDR3: TGTGCCAGCAGGACCGTTACAGTCAAACTGTTTTTT.

This clone was observed a few times. The J gene is TRBJ2-6, the V gene TRBV5-1; the D is unclear. Germline CDR1 is SGHRS and CDR2 is YFSETQ. V was cut by 4 bases and J by 1 base, with 9 bases left in between. The CDR3 extends over 15 amino acids. The CDR3 loop reads CASSLLRSGANVLTF. In DNA form, the CDR3 reads TGCGCCAGCAGCCTATTACGGTCTGGGGCCAACGTCCTGACTTTC.

The CDR3 coding sequence is TGTGCCAGCACCGGGACAGCGGTCCTGAACACTGAAGCTTTCTTT. Protein: CASTGTAVLNTEAFF. The rearrangement joins TRBV5-8 to TRBJ1-1, with TRBD1 matching 7 bases. V dropped 6 bases and J dropped 0; count of bases not matched to a gene: 8. Germline V CDR1 and CDR2: SGHTS, YDEGEE. This CDR3 comprises 15 residues.

CDR3 amino acids: CASSDSTGAERGYTF. For the CDR3, the DNA is TGCGCCAGCAGTGATTCGACGGGGGCAGAAAGGGGCTACACCTTC. The rearrangement joins TRBV10-1 to TRBJ1-2; D is perhaps TRBD1 (6 bases). Trimming shortened V by 3 bases and J by 8 bases, and 19 bases separated the two germline ends. The CDR3 contains 15 residues. CDR1 is WNHNN, CDR2 SYGVQD, per germline (reference sequence).

This chain uses TRBV19 with TRBJ1-3; the D gene is possibly TRBD1 (5 bases). The CDR3 contains 15 residues. V was pared by 7 bases and J by 0 bases, with 13 bases between. Germline CDR1 reads LNHDA; CDR2 reads SQIVND (reference sequence). Written as DNA, the CDR3 is TGTGCCAGTACGGAACAGGCTCACTCTGGAAACACCATATATTTT. This gives the protein CASTEQAHSGNTIYF.

The chain employs TRBV6-5 and TRBJ1-2; D unresolved. Trimming shortened V by 2 bases and J by 0 bases, and 13 bases separated the two germline ends. The CDR3 consists of 16 residues. The germline V gene has CDR1 MNHEY and CDR2 SVGAGI. The CDR3 is CASSYTSGNANYGYTF. The CDR3 DNA reads as TGTGCCAGCAGTTACACATCGGGGAATGCTAACTATGGCTACACCTTC.

The chain combines TRBV7-2 with TRBJ2-1, with D possibly being TRBD2 (5 bases). V shed 4 bases and J shed 3 bases, with 16 bases lying between them. The germline V gene has CDR1 SGHTA and CDR2 FQGNSA. The CDR3 has 16 residues. The CDR3 loop is CASSSQPSGVYNEQFF. Here the CDR3 DNA reads TGTGCCAGCAGCTCGCAGCCGAGCGGCGTCTACAATGAGCAGTTCTTC.

This rearrangement joins TRBV27 to TRBJ2-6, with D tentatively TRBD1 or TRBD2 (6 bases each). The V gene lost 8 bases and the J gene lost 0 bases, with 11 bases spanning the gap. Germline V lookup: CDR1 MNHEY, CDR2 SMNVEV (reference sequence). The CDR3 contains 15 residues. The CDR3 region is CASFGGRSGANVLTF. The DNA of the CDR3 is TGTGCCAGCTTTGGGGGGCGCTCTGGGGCCAACGTCCTGACTTTC.

The rearrangement links TRBV6-5 to TRBJ1-3, with D possibly TRBD1 on 5 matching bases. The CDR3 runs 16 residues. V was pared by 0 bases and J by 2 bases, with 11 bases between. Germline lookup yields CDR1 MNHEY and CDR2 SVGAGI. CDR3 region: CASSYSGGSPGNTIYF. The CDR3 region has the DNA TGTGCCAGCAGTTACTCCGGGGGAAGTCCTGGAAACACCATATATTTT.

The chain recombines TRBV3-1 (or the pseudogene TRBV3-2) with TRBJ1-5; weak D call: TRBD1 (5 bases). The germline V gene has CDR1 LGHDT and CDR2 YNNKEL (reference sequence). The CDR3 loop spans 15 amino acids. Trimming took off 0 bases at V and 5 bases at J, with 11 bases between the two ends. In DNA form, the CDR3 reads TGTGCCAGCAGCCAAGATGGGGCCAGCCATCAGCCCCAGCATTTT. It yields the protein CASSQDGASHQPQHF.

The chain has TRBV19 and TRBJ2-7; D gene uncertain. This CDR3 comprises 14 residues. CDR1 is LNHDA, CDR2 SQIVND, per germline (reference sequence). Trimming took 4 bases from V and 1 from J, leaving 11 bases between them. The DNA for the CDR3 is TGTGCCAGTAGTACGCTAACACAGTCCTACGAGCAGTACTTC. This translates into CASSTLTQSYEQYF.

The chain is built from TRBV18 and TRBJ2-5; 8 bases match TRBD1. Germline V gene lookup returns CDR1 KGHSH and CDR2 LQKENI. Trimming took 8 bases from V and 9 from J; bases not matched to a gene: 17. CDR3 length: 15 residues. The CDR3 region has the DNA TGTGCCAGCACCGACGCCGGACAGGGCGTTCCCCCCCAGTACTTC. The encoded protein is CASTDAGQGVPPQYF.